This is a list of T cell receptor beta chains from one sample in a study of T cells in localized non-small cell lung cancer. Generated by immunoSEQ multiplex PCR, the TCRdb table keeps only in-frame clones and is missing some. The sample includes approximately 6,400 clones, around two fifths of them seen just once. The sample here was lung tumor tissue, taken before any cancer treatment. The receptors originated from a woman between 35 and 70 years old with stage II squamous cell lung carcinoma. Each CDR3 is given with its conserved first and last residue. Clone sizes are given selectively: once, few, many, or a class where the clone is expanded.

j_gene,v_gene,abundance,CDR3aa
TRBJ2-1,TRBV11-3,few,CASSLGQGGGEQFF
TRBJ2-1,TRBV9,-,CVSNPGWSYNEQFF
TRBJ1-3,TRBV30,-,CSARDAGNTIYF
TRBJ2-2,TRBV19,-,CASSILYGGELFF
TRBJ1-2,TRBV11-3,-,CASSPPQGAHYGYTF
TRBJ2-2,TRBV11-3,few,CASSYRGSNTGELFF
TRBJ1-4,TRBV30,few,CAWSEARLLNEKLFF
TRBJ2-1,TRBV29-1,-,CSVLLGSSYNEQFF
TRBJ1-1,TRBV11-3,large,CASSPRGEAGTEAFF
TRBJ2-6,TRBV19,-,CASRVGSGANVLTF
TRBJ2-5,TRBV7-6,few,CASSLDSPEATQYF
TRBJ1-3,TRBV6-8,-,CASSYSGGASGNTIYF
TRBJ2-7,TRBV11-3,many,CASSLIGSGVGEQYF
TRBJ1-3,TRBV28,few,CASRYRDRGLGNTIYF
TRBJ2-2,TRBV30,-,CAWSPRTSATGELFF
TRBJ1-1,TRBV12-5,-,CASGLSFNTEAFF
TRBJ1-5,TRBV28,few,CASRGGTGNQPQHF
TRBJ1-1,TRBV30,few,CAWSPTGTEAFF
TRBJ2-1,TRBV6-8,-,CASSYFGLAGGYNEQFF
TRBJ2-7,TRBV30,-,CAWSVAGTGSYTYEQYF
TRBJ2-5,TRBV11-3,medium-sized,CASSNQRGVQETQYF
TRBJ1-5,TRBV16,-,CASSRDQGGGQPQHF
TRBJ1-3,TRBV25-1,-,CASSGDWDTIYF
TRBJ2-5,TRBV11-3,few,CASSLVVGGETQYF
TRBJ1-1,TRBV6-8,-,CASAPTGLGFDTEAFF
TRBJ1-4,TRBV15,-,CATSRDQGQNEKLFF
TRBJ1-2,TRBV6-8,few,CASGLRATGAPYGYTF
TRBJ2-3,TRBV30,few,CAWSLGGEADTQYF
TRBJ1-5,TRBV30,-,CAWSPSNQPQHF
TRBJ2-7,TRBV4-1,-,CASSQEVTSDSYEQYF
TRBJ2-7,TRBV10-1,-,CATGGTGIHEQYF
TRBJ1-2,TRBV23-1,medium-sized,CASRTPIPSKDYGYTF